This T cell receptor beta chain was sequenced for a study of vaccination and CD4 T cells after COVID-19. Study as a whole: Recovered-phase convalescent patients showed SARS-CoV-2 positivity by nasal swab PCR; roughly nine were mild, one severe.

This sample's treatment: approximately 9-day PBMC culture with coronavirus spike peptide pools or control peptides (ViraFEST assay). Cultured CD4+ T-cell DNA underwent Oncomine TCR Beta short-read sequencing. TCRdb used MiXCR to reprocess the PCR reads, holding one entry per CDR3 protein. The sample records about 18,000 distinct CDR3 sequences, roughly 60% being singletons. Deletions cut 4 bases from V and 6 bases from J, with 6 bases between. The CDR3 spans 10 residues. Germline-derived CDR1 and CDR2 are SQVTM and ANQGSEA. This clonotype occurred a few times. The antigen is not known. Sequenced here: CD4+ T cells from blood, cultured in vitro, sampled before SARS-CoV-2 vaccination. The chain uses TRBV29-1 and TRBJ1-2; D is uncertain. The source is a human donor who had recovered from COVID-19. CDR3 in DNA: TGCAGCGTTGTCGGGGATGGCTACACCTTC. It encodes CSVVGDGYTF.